This TCR beta chain was observed in a study of OX40 agonist ivuxolimab in advanced cancers. Overall study: Patients received ivuxolimab, an intravenous treatment, every 2 weeks at 0.01 to 10 mg/kg.

TCRdb's table, derived via immunoSEQ multiplex PCR, lists solely in-frame clones and lacks some. The data contain over 35,000 clones, approximately 81% of them singletons. Germline V CDR1 and CDR2: SGHDT, YYEEEE. The CDR3 length is 13 residues. V was clipped by 3 bases and J by 3 bases; unmatched bases: 1. The clonotype was recovered from an adult with an advanced solid tumor such as melanoma, head and neck, liver or kidney cancer. The material sequenced was CD4+ or CD8+ T cells sorted from blood, taken in a trial of the OX40 agonist ivuxolimab. This chain links TRBV5-6 with TRBJ1-2; 8 positions agree with TRBD1. The chain's CDR3 is CASSSTGDYGYTF. The CDR3 DNA reads TGTGCCAGCAGCTCGACAGGGGACTATGGCTACACCTTC.